Below, 20 T cell receptor beta chains from the same sample are listed, as sequenced in a study of T cells in Graves' hyperthyroidism and ophthalmopathy. Using RNA transcripts as the source, TCR beta CDR3 regions were amplified. HTBI primers were the set used in a first-round RT-PCR of the TCR CDR3. One entry per CDR3 protein, called by TCRdb with MiXCR from the multiplex PCR reads. The sample lists 350,000 to 500,000 distinct CDR3 sequences, roughly an eighth occurring once. The source material was blood. All receptors come from a woman under 30 with Graves' hyperthyroidism.

The chain uses TRBV10-3 and TRBJ1-2, with TRBD1 matching 10 bases. The CDR3 totals 16 residues. CDR1 is ENHRY, CDR2 SYGVKD, per germline. The V gene end was trimmed by 3 bases and the J gene end by 8 bases; junction bases not matched to a gene: 12. As DNA, the CDR3 is TGTGCCATCAGTGAACTTAAAACGACAGGGGGCGGCGGCTACACCTTC. Residues: CAISELKTTGGGGYTF.

This clonotype has a count of ten or more. The chain joins TRBV28 to TRBJ1-5, with D hard to call. The CDR3 spans 14 residues. Trimming took 0 bases from V and 7 from J, leaving 10 bases between them. Germline assignment: CDR1 MDHEN and CDR2 SYDVKM. The DNA for the CDR3 is TGTGCCAGCAGTTTATGGGGGAAAGGACAGCCCCAGCATTTT. This sequence encodes CASSLWGKGQPQHF.

This chain uses TRBV2 with TRBJ1-6, with D possibly TRBD1 on 5 matching bases. CDR1 is SNHLY, CDR2 FYNNEI, per germline. The length of the CDR3 is 13 residues. With 11 bases removed from V and 7 bases from J, the gap between germline ends came to 15 bases. The CDR3 loop reads CAGGLKLNSPLHF. DNA of the CDR3: TGTGCCGGGGGACTGAAATTAAATTCACCCCTCCACTTT.

The chain joins TRBV6-1 to TRBJ1-1; D gene unclear. V was pared by 4 bases and J by 3 bases, with 12 bases between. The CDR3 is 14 amino acids. CDR1 and CDR2 (germline): MNHNS, SASEGT. The CDR3 is CASSGNHGYTEAFF. The CDR3 bases are TGTGCCAGCAGTGGAAACCACGGTTACACTGAAGCTTTCTTT.

This clonotype was observed many times. The chain has TRBV20-1 and TRBJ2-3, with 7 bases fitting TRBD1. CDR3 length equals 14 residues. The J segment lost 4 bases and the V segment lost 1 base, leaving 5 bases of the junction unmatched. CDR1 is DFQATT and CDR2 is SNEGSKA in the germline V gene (reference sequence). The CDR3, as DNA: TGCAGTGCTAGAGTAAGGGGGCGGGCAGATACGCAGTATTTT. Protein: CSARVRGRADTQYF.

This clonotype was seen many times. This sequence joins TRBV12-3 or TRBV12-4 and TRBJ2-1, with a weak D call TRBD1 (6 bases). The CDR3 consists of 17 residues. V lost 2 bases and J lost 5, with 19 bases in between. The CDR3: CASSLFGAGGHNNEQFF. DNA for the CDR3: TGTGCCAGCAGTTTATTCGGGGCTGGGGGACACAACAATGAGCAGTTCTTC.

V and J are TRBV6-2 or TRBV6-3 and TRBJ2-6; D unresolved. The ends were cut back, 4 bases at V and 0 bases at J, with 16 bases in the middle. This CDR3 comprises 18 residues. The germline gives CDR1 MNHEY, CDR2 SVGEGT. For the CDR3, the DNA is TGTGCCAGCAGTTTTAACAGCTTAAAACACTCTGGGGCCAACGTCCTGACTTTC. This codes for CASSFNSLKHSGANVLTF.

This clonotype was recorded at least ten times. V gene TRBV27 combines with J gene TRBJ2-2; 9 positions agree with TRBD1. The CDR3 covers 14 residues. J was trimmed by 7 bases and V by 6 bases; bases with no gene match: 6. CDR1 is MNHEY and CDR2 is SMNVEV in the germline V gene (reference sequence). Here the CDR3 reads CASRRDREIGELFF. CDR3 sequence (DNA): TGTGCCAGCAGGCGGGACAGGGAGATCGGGGAGCTGTTTTTT.

The genes are TRBV24-1 and TRBJ2-1, with a tentative D call TRBD1 (6 bases). The CDR3 spans 15 residues. Germline values: CDR1 KGHDR, CDR2 SFDVKD. The V gene lost 3 bases and the J gene lost 4 bases, with 12 bases spanning the gap. Here the CDR3 DNA reads TGTGCCACCAGTGATGGATGGACAGAATACAATGAGCAGTTCTTC. Amino acid sequence: CATSDGWTEYNEQFF.

This clonotype has ten or more counts. The genes are TRBV12-3 or TRBV12-4 and TRBJ2-1; D is undetermined. This CDR3 contains 12 residues. V was pared by 5 bases and J by 11 bases, with 13 bases between. CDR3 coding DNA: TGTGCCAGCAGTCCCTCAGACGTAAAGCAGTTCTTC. Residues: CASSPSDVKQFF.

This clonotype has just a few counts. This chain uses TRBV4-2 with TRBJ1-5, with D perhaps TRBD1 (5 bases). From germline, CDR1 is LGHNA and CDR2 YNFKEQ. Trimming cost V 0 bases and J 1 base, with 13 bases left between them. This CDR3 is built from 17 residues. CDR3 bases: TGTGCCAGCAGCCAAGATCAACGGGGGGTAAGCAATCAGCCCCAGCATTTT. This encodes CASSQDQRGVSNQPQHF.

Ten or more counts support this clonotype. This chain uses TRBV20-1 with TRBJ2-4; tentative D call: TRBD2 (5 bases). Trimming took 5 bases from V and 5 from J, leaving 10 bases between them. CDR1 DFQATT and CDR2 SNEGSKA come from the germline V gene (reference sequence). The CDR3 loop spans 12 amino acids. This CDR3 reads CSALSGENIQYF. CDR3 in DNA: TGCAGTGCTCTTTCCGGGGAAAACATTCAGTACTTC.

This clonotype was observed a few times. This chain joins TRBV25-1 and TRBJ2-7; the D gene is possibly TRBD2 (5 bases). CDR3 size: 14 residues. The germline V and J ends were trimmed by 2 bases and 5 bases, with 13 bases remaining between them. Per the germline V gene, CDR1 is MGHDK and CDR2 is SYGVNS. The CDR3: CASSEMRVGDEQYF. The CDR3 nucleotides read TGTGCCAGCAGTGAAATGAGGGTCGGGGACGAGCAGTACTTC.

V gene TRBV9 combines with J gene TRBJ2-7; D is unclear. This CDR3 has 14 residues. Germline V gene data show CDR1 as SGDLS and CDR2 as YYNGEE. V lost 4 bases and J 2 bases, leaving 13 bases between the germline ends. Here the CDR3 reads CASSTQDGPYEQYF. The CDR3 DNA reads as TGTGCCAGCAGCACCCAGGACGGTCCCTACGAGCAGTACTTC. Complete variable domain (other parts from reference TRBV9 and TRBJ2-7): DSGVTQTPKHLITATGQRVTLRCSPRSGDLSVYWYQQSLDQGLQFLIQYYNGEERAKGNILERFSAQQFPDLHSELNLSSLELGDSALYFCASSTQDGPYEQYFGPGTRLTVT.

This clonotype was counted many times. This sequence joins TRBV19 and TRBJ2-7; the match to TRBD2 covers 10 bases. Germline CDR1 is LNHDA and CDR2 is SQIVND (reference sequence). Germline trimming cut 10 bases from V and 2 bases from J; bases unmatched to any gene: 14. This CDR3 is built from 16 residues. CDR3 in amino acids: CATSPEREGQAYEQYF. The CDR3 DNA follows: TGTGCCACCTCGCCTGAGCGGGAGGGCCAAGCCTACGAGCAGTACTTC. The variable domain in full, with the rest retrieved from reference TRBV19 and TRBJ2-7, is DGGITQSPKYLFRKEGQNVTLSCEQNLNHDAMYWYRQDPGQGLRLIYYSQIVNDFQKGDIAEGYSVSREKKESFPLTVTSAQKNPTAFYLCATSPEREGQAYEQYFGPGTRLTVT.

This clonotype appeared many times. This chain uses TRBV7-8 with TRBJ2-5; D perhaps matches TRBD2 (6 bases). Trimming pared 1 base from V and 4 bases from J, leaving 16 bases between. The length of the CDR3 is 16 residues. The germline V gene has CDR1 SGHVS and CDR2 FQNEAQ. In DNA, the CDR3 is TGTGCCAGCAGCTTAGACTCGGGAGCTGGGGTAGAGACCCAGTACTTC. Its protein is CASSLDSGAGVETQYF.

This clonotype appeared many times. This chain uses TRBV5-1 with TRBJ2-7; D remains unclear. Germline lookup yields CDR1 SGHRS and CDR2 YFSETQ. The CDR3 totals 12 residues. Trimming left V 4 bases short and J 3 bases short, with 8 bases between. CDR3 DNA: TGCGCCAGCAGCCCGGACGTCTACGAGCAGTACTTC. Amino acid sequence: CASSPDVYEQYF.

On this clonotype: Possible read error: a much larger clone is one base away. J is TRBJ2-3 and V is TRBV20-1; D is uncertain. Looked up from germline, CDR1 is DFQATT and CDR2 is SNEGSKA (reference sequence). This CDR3 has 13 amino acids. The CDR3 reads CSARGPGPDAQYF. In nucleotides, the CDR3 is TGCAGTGCTAGAGGGCCTGGACCAGATGCGCAGTATTTT.

The chain couples TRBV19 to TRBJ1-1; D gene ambiguous. The length of the CDR3 is 13 residues. V dropped 3 bases and J dropped 2 bases, with 7 bases sitting between them. Germline lookup yields CDR1 LNHDA and CDR2 SQIVND (reference sequence). The CDR3, as DNA: TGTGCCAGTAGTATTTGGGGAAACACTGAAGCTTTCTTT. It specifies CASSIWGNTEAFF.

In this sample, this clonotype turned up many times. The J gene is TRBJ2-1, the V gene TRBV3-1, with 12 bases identical to TRBD2. Germline trimming cut 6 bases from V and 5 bases from J; bases unmatched to any gene: 11. The germline CDR1 and CDR2 sequences are LGHDT and YNNKEL (reference sequence). This CDR3 contains 17 residues. Written as DNA, the CDR3 is TGTGCCAGCAGTACTAGCGGGAGGCTCCCGAGAGACAATGAGCAGTTCTTC. Translation: CASSTSGRLPRDNEQFF.